This T cell receptor beta chain was recovered during a study of T-cell memory formation after mild COVID-19. Study overall: TCR clusters were mostly donor specific.

Study-level results: Clones that shrank (day 15 to 85) were balanced CD4/CD8, whereas later expanders leaned CD4+.

Concerning this clonotype itself: Its antigen is not known.

In TCRdb, the 5' RACE reads were re-called with MiXCR into one record per CDR3 protein. This table has 410,000 or so distinct CDR3 sequences, 23% appearing once. The CDR3 consists of 13 residues. Trimming took 0 bases from V and 10 from J, leaving 10 bases between them. Germline V gene data show CDR1 as KGHSY and CDR2 as FQNENV. This TCR was recovered from an adult woman who had mild COVID-19 (a few samples of this study predate the infection). Cell type and time point are not known. The material sequenced was PBMCs or a T cell subset sorted from them (not recorded which). This sequence joins TRBV16 and TRBJ2-1; no clear D gene. The CDR3 region has the DNA TGTGCCAGCAGCCAATCGCTAGGGCAGGAGCAGTTCTTC. It codes for CASSQSLGQEQFF.